A selection of T cell receptor beta chains follows, all from one sample in a study of cytomegalovirus exposure and HLA in healthy donors. Generated by immunoSEQ multiplex PCR, the TCRdb table keeps only in-frame clones and is missing some. The profile shows fewer than 85,000 clones, under 80% of them singletons. Sequences were obtained from PBMCs. The receptor set was obtained from a man aged 18 to 30 in good health and CMV-seropositive. Each CDR3 is given with its conserved first and last residue. The D gene is left open where the match is weak. Clone size is given for some rows only: seen once, a few or many times, or a class if the clone is expanded.

cdr3_aa: CASSWGPEQLNTEAFF; cdr3_nt: TGCGCCAGCAGCTGGGGGCCGGAACAGTTGAACACTGAAGCTTTCTTT; d_call: NA; clone_size: NA; v_call: TRBV5-1; j_call: TRBJ1-1
cdr3_aa: CASRTTRGTGGSEQFF; cdr3_nt: TGTGCCAGCAGGACAACGCGGGGGACAGGGGGCTCTGAGCAGTTCTTC; d_call: TRBD1; clone_size: NA; v_call: TRBV2; j_call: TRBJ2-1
cdr3_aa: CASSQDLGRTYEQYF; cdr3_nt: TGCGCCAGCAGCCAAGATTTGGGCAGAACCTACGAGCAGTACTTC; d_call: NA; clone_size: NA; v_call: TRBV4-1; j_call: TRBJ2-7
cdr3_aa: CACRGRAGEAPDTQYF; cdr3_nt: TGTGCCTGCCGAGGGAGAGCGGGAGAAGCCCCAGATACGCAGTATTTT; d_call: TRBD2; clone_size: NA; v_call: TRBV28; j_call: TRBJ2-3
cdr3_aa: CASRNPQGETQYF; cdr3_nt: TGTGCCAGCAGAAACCCCCAGGGAGAGACCCAGTACTTC; d_call: NA; clone_size: NA; v_call: TRBV6-6; j_call: TRBJ2-5
cdr3_aa: CASSLFGRDGYTF; cdr3_nt: TGTGCCAGCAGTTTATTCGGTCGGGATGGCTACACCTTC; d_call: NA; clone_size: NA; v_call: TRBV27; j_call: TRBJ1-2
cdr3_aa: CASSQDLGRFQGQYF; cdr3_nt: TGCGCCAGCAGCCAAGATCTCGGGCGGTTCCAGGGGCAGTACTTC; d_call: NA; clone_size: NA; v_call: TRBV4-3; j_call: TRBJ2-7
cdr3_aa: CASKGRGEGGQPQHF; cdr3_nt: TGTGCCAGCAAAGGGCGAGGGGAGGGGGGTCAGCCCCAGCATTTT; d_call: NA; clone_size: once; v_call: TRBV25-1; j_call: TRBJ1-5
cdr3_aa: CASSQDTLTSGLHEQYF; cdr3_nt: TGTGCCAGCAGCCAAGACACCCTGACTAGCGGGTTACACGAGCAGTACTTC; d_call: TRBD2; clone_size: once; v_call: TRBV4-2; j_call: TRBJ2-7
cdr3_aa: CASSQDVRPPANTGELFF; cdr3_nt: TGTGCCAGCAGCCAAGATGTCAGGCCTCCCGCGAACACCGGGGAGCTGTTTTTT; d_call: NA; clone_size: NA; v_call: TRBV4-2; j_call: TRBJ2-2
cdr3_aa: CASSFARLAGAETQYF; cdr3_nt: TGTGCCAGCAGTTTCGCCAGACTAGCGGGAGCCGAGACCCAGTACTTC; d_call: TRBD2; clone_size: once; v_call: TRBV28; j_call: TRBJ2-5
cdr3_aa: CSVSPTGSNQPQHF; cdr3_nt: TGCAGCGTTTCACCCACGGGGAGCAATCAGCCCCAGCATTTT; d_call: NA; clone_size: NA; v_call: TRBV29-1; j_call: TRBJ1-5
cdr3_aa: CARHSLGTSGNNEQFF; cdr3_nt: TGTGCCAGACATTCCCTCGGGACTAGCGGAAACAATGAGCAGTTCTTC; d_call: TRBD2; clone_size: NA; v_call: TRBV2; j_call: TRBJ2-1
cdr3_aa: CSGRDSHYEQYF; cdr3_nt: TGCAGCGGCCGGGACTCTCACTACGAGCAGTACTTC; d_call: NA; clone_size: NA; v_call: TRBV29-1; j_call: TRBJ2-7
cdr3_aa: CASSLVRQGAQAF; cdr3_nt: TGTGCCAGCAGTTTAGTGCGACAGGGGGCGCAGGCCTTC; d_call: TRBD1; clone_size: NA; v_call: TRBV28; j_call: TRBJ1-2
cdr3_aa: CASRRGWELFF; cdr3_nt: TGTGCCAGCAGACGGGGATGGGAGCTGTTTTTT; d_call: NA; clone_size: NA; v_call: TRBV28; j_call: TRBJ2-2
cdr3_aa: CSVEDLNEQFF; cdr3_nt: TGCAGCGTTGAAGATCTAAATGAGCAGTTCTTC; d_call: NA; clone_size: NA; v_call: TRBV29-1; j_call: TRBJ2-1
cdr3_aa: CASSEVVSYEQYF; cdr3_nt: TGTGCCAGCAGTGAAGTAGTCTCCTACGAGCAGTACTTC; d_call: NA; clone_size: NA; v_call: TRBV6-1; j_call: TRBJ2-7
cdr3_aa: CASSLLGGRAGYEQYF; cdr3_nt: TGCGCCAGCAGCTTGCTAGGCGGGAGGGCCGGCTACGAGCAGTACTTC; d_call: TRBD2; clone_size: few; v_call: TRBV5-1; j_call: TRBJ2-7
cdr3_aa: CASSLRRWTRDRGNDTQYF; cdr3_nt: TGTGCCAGCAGTTTAAGACGGTGGACCCGGGACAGGGGGAACGATACGCAGTATTTT; d_call: TRBD1; clone_size: NA; v_call: TRBV28; j_call: TRBJ2-3
cdr3_aa: CASSLLVGQNYEQYF; cdr3_nt: TGCGCCAGCAGCTTGTTGGTCGGACAGAACTACGAGCAGTACTTC; d_call: NA; clone_size: NA; v_call: TRBV5-1; j_call: TRBJ2-7
cdr3_aa: CASSSPDRVLAKNIQYF; cdr3_nt: TGTGCCAGCAGTTCACCCGACAGGGTTCTAGCCAAAAACATTCAGTACTTC; d_call: TRBD1; clone_size: NA; v_call: TRBV28; j_call: TRBJ2-4
cdr3_aa: CASSLSGRVGETQYF; cdr3_nt: TGTGCTAGCAGCCTTAGCGGGAGGGTAGGGGAGACCCAGTACTTC; d_call: TRBD2; clone_size: NA; v_call: TRBV7-7; j_call: TRBJ2-5
cdr3_aa: CASSVGDSRNQPQHF; cdr3_nt: TGTGCCAGCAGCGTAGGGGACAGTAGGAATCAGCCCCAGCATTTT; d_call: TRBD1; clone_size: NA; v_call: TRBV9; j_call: TRBJ1-5
cdr3_aa: CASSQQGAGHYNEQFF; cdr3_nt: TGCGCCAGCAGCCAGCAGGGAGCGGGCCATTACAATGAGCAGTTCTTC; d_call: NA; clone_size: NA; v_call: TRBV4-1; j_call: TRBJ2-1
cdr3_aa: CASSLESGLGEQYF; cdr3_nt: TGTGCCAGCAGCTTAGAGAGCGGGTTAGGCGAGCAGTACTTC; d_call: NA; clone_size: NA; v_call: TRBV7-8; j_call: TRBJ2-7
cdr3_aa: CASSSRTSGSMYEQFF; cdr3_nt: TGTGCCAGCAGCTCCAGGACTAGCGGGAGTATGTATGAGCAGTTCTTC; d_call: TRBD2; clone_size: NA; v_call: TRBV7-2; j_call: TRBJ2-1
cdr3_aa: CASSASGRTDEQFF; cdr3_nt: TGTGCCAGCAGTGCTAGCGGGAGAACCGATGAGCAGTTCTTC; d_call: TRBD2; clone_size: few; v_call: TRBV2; j_call: TRBJ2-1
cdr3_aa: CASTSGRLPTQYF; cdr3_nt: TGTGCCAGCACCAGCGGGAGGTTGCCAACGCAGTATTTT; d_call: TRBD2; clone_size: NA; v_call: TRBV7-9; j_call: TRBJ2-3
cdr3_aa: CASSWDTSYEQYF; cdr3_nt: TGTGCCAGCAGTTGGGACACGTCCTACGAGCAGTACTTC; d_call: NA; clone_size: NA; v_call: TRBV28; j_call: TRBJ2-7
cdr3_aa: CASREGTDNYGYTF; cdr3_nt: TGTGCCAGCAGGGAGGGAACAGACAACTATGGCTACACCTTC; d_call: NA; clone_size: NA; v_call: TRBV28; j_call: TRBJ1-2
cdr3_aa: CASSVGGVQETQYF; cdr3_nt: TGTGCCAGCAGCGTAGGGGGGGTGCAAGAGACCCAGTACTTC; d_call: NA; clone_size: NA; v_call: TRBV9; j_call: TRBJ2-5
cdr3_aa: CASSLVGAASGYTF; cdr3_nt: TGTGCCAGCAGCTTAGTGGGGGCGGCGAGTGGCTACACCTTC; d_call: NA; clone_size: once; v_call: TRBV7-9; j_call: TRBJ1-2
cdr3_aa: CASSPRRGTEAFF; cdr3_nt: TGCGCCAGCAGCCCGAGAAGGGGGACTGAAGCTTTCTTT; d_call: NA; clone_size: NA; v_call: TRBV5-1; j_call: TRBJ1-1
cdr3_aa: CASSDSGGFEAFF; cdr3_nt: TGTGCCAGCAGTGATTCAGGGGGTTTTGAAGCTTTCTTT; d_call: TRBD1; clone_size: NA; v_call: TRBV25-1; j_call: TRBJ1-1
cdr3_aa: CASSKGGGASYEQYF; cdr3_nt: TGTGCCAGCAGCAAGGGGGGGGGAGCTTCCTACGAGCAGTACTTC; d_call: NA; clone_size: NA; v_call: TRBV9; j_call: TRBJ2-7
cdr3_aa: CASSSTEAFF; cdr3_nt: TGTGCCAGCAGCTCCACTGAAGCTTTCTTT; d_call: NA; clone_size: few; v_call: TRBV2; j_call: TRBJ1-1
cdr3_aa: CAIGQGRNTEAFF; cdr3_nt: TGTGCCATCGGACAGGGGAGGAACACTGAAGCTTTCTTT; d_call: TRBD1; clone_size: NA; v_call: TRBV10-3; j_call: TRBJ1-1
cdr3_aa: CASRQFVANVLTF; cdr3_nt: TGTGCCAGCAGACAGTTTGTGGCCAACGTCCTGACTTTC; d_call: NA; clone_size: NA; v_call: TRBV27; j_call: TRBJ2-6
cdr3_aa: CASSEVLQETQYF; cdr3_nt: TGTGCCAGCAGCGAGGTCCTGCAAGAGACCCAGTACTTC; d_call: NA; clone_size: NA; v_call: TRBV5-4; j_call: TRBJ2-5
cdr3_aa: CASSVGLAGWEQYF; cdr3_nt: TGTGCCAGCAGCGTAGGGCTAGCGGGATGGGAGCAGTACTTC; d_call: TRBD2; clone_size: few; v_call: TRBV9; j_call: TRBJ2-7
cdr3_aa: CASRADRGKGGYTF; cdr3_nt: TGTGCCAGCAGGGCGGACAGGGGGAAGGGTGGCTACACCTTC; d_call: TRBD1; clone_size: NA; v_call: TRBV7-2; j_call: TRBJ1-2
cdr3_aa: CASSQGPGETQYF; cdr3_nt: TGCGCCAGCAGCCAGGGGCCCGGGGAGACCCAGTACTTC; d_call: NA; clone_size: NA; v_call: TRBV4-1; j_call: TRBJ2-5
cdr3_aa: CSVAKGAQKIEQYF; cdr3_nt: TGCAGCGTTGCTAAGGGGGCGCAAAAAATAGAGCAGTACTTC; d_call: TRBD1; clone_size: NA; v_call: TRBV29-1; j_call: TRBJ2-7
cdr3_aa: CASSNPLLGGYEQYF; cdr3_nt: TGTGCCAGCAGTAACCCGCTTTTGGGGGGCTACGAGCAGTACTTC; d_call: NA; clone_size: NA; v_call: TRBV6-5; j_call: TRBJ2-7
cdr3_aa: CASSVEAGPYSEQFF; cdr3_nt: TGTGCCAGCAGCGTAGAAGCGGGGCCTTACTCTGAGCAGTTCTTC; d_call: TRBD2; clone_size: NA; v_call: TRBV9; j_call: TRBJ2-1
cdr3_aa: CAMRGTSLSTDTQYF; cdr3_nt: TGTGCCATGCGAGGGACTAGCCTTAGCACAGATACGCAGTATTTT; d_call: TRBD2; clone_size: NA; v_call: TRBV10-3; j_call: TRBJ2-3
cdr3_aa: CASSKDPQGGGGDTEAFF; cdr3_nt: TGTGCCAGCAGCAAGGATCCCCAAGGAGGTGGAGGAGACACTGAAGCTTTCTTT; d_call: NA; clone_size: NA; v_call: TRBV5-7; j_call: TRBJ1-1
cdr3_aa: CASSQDTATDTQYF; cdr3_nt: TGTGCCAGCAGCCAAGATACCGCGACAGATACGCAGTATTTT; d_call: NA; clone_size: few; v_call: TRBV4-2; j_call: TRBJ2-3
cdr3_aa: CASSQHNSGTGIWQPQHF; cdr3_nt: TGCGCCAGCAGCCAGCATAATTCCGGGACAGGGATTTGGCAGCCCCAGCATTTT; d_call: TRBD1; clone_size: NA; v_call: TRBV4-1; j_call: TRBJ1-5